This TCR beta chain emerged from a study of T cells in localized non-small cell lung cancer. Losses at the gene ends were 5 bases for V and 5 bases for J; bases not matched to a gene: 1. Per germline, CDR1 SGHAT and CDR2 FQNNGV. The CDR3 loop spans 13 amino acids. Notes on this clone: Its specificity is not known.

Study-level results: Clonality of T cells reached its maximum in uninvolved adjacent lung, surpassing tumor.

Sequencing was performed with immunoSEQ multiplex PCR; in TCRdb, only in-frame clones are kept and a portion is missing. Among some 66,000 clones, approximately 85% were seen once, and the ten largest hold about 14%. The input for sequencing was peripheral blood, taken before any cancer treatment. The chain employs TRBV11-2 and TRBJ1-5; 9 nucleotides match TRBD1. This TCR was sampled from a female donor at least 60 years old with stage I lung adenocarcinoma. The CDR3 here is CASSGDRDQPQHF. Written as DNA, the CDR3 is TGTGCCAGCAGCGGGGACAGGGATCAGCCCCAGCATTTT.